This TCR beta chain originates from a study of beta chain features in type 1 diabetes. Overall study results and limits: People with Type 1 diabetes carried modestly yet significantly shorter TCRB CDR3s in all four CD4+ subsets.

Investigators reverse transcribed all isolated RNA, so they sequenced expressed TCRB transcripts. Repertoires were generated with immunoSEQ multiplex PCR, while TCRdb's copy carries only in-frame clones and drops some. The sample yields around 430,000 clones, 30% seen once. This clone was seen only a few times. Its antigen is undetermined. The material sequenced was naive CD4+ T cells from blood. The origin of this receptor is a man aged 18-30 years in good health.

The CDR3 protein is CAIRGTSGPYEQYF. CDR3 nucleotides: TGTGCCATCAGGGGGACTAGCGGGCCCTACGAGCAGTACTTC. The chain uses TRBV10-3 and TRBJ2-7, with 12 bases identical to TRBD2. V dropped 6 bases and J dropped 2; count of bases not matched to a gene: 2. Germline loops: CDR1 ENHRY, CDR2 SYGVKD. The CDR3 sequence is 14 residues long.